This T cell receptor beta chain derives from a study of glioma-infiltrating T cells after dendritic cell vaccination. Study findings and constraints: Survival was not directly related to TCR clonality in these patients.

Data came from immunoSEQ multiplex PCR; TCRdb stores just in-frame clones and leaves some out. The profile shows fewer than 75,000 clones, approximately 87% of them singletons. Noted time point: after dendritic cell vaccination, including at tumor progression/relapse. Note on this clone: Its antigen is undetermined.

The sequence came from a human donor with glioblastoma. The source was blood, collected after dendritic cell vaccination.

CDR3 protein: CASRGDRNTGELFF. The CDR3 DNA reads as TGCGCCAGCAGGGGGGACAGAAACACCGGGGAGCTGTTTTTT. The V call is TRBV5-1, the J call TRBJ2-2; 7 nucleotides agree with TRBD1. The CDR3 is 14 residues long. J gave up 2 bases and V 5 bases, and 3 bases lay outside the gene matches. Germline V gene lookup returns CDR1 SGHRS and CDR2 YFSETQ.